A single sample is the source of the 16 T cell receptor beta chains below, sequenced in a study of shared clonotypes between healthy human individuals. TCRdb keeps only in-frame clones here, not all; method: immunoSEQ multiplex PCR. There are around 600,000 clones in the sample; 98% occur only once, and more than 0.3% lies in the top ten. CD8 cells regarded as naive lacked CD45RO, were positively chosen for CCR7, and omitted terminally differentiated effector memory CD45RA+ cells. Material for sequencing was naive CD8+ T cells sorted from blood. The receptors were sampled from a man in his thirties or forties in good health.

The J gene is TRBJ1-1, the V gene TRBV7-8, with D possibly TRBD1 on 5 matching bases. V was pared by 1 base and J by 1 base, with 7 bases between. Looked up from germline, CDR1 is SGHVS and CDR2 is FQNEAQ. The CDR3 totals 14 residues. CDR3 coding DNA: TGTGCCAGCAGCTTAGGGGACCAGAACACTGAAGCTTTCTTT. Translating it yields CASSLGDQNTEAFF.

The CDR3 DNA sequence: TGTGCCAGCAGTTTTCCCGGACTAGCGGGAGGCCTTCTAAGAGAGACCCAGTACTTC. Its translation is CASSFPGLAGGLLRETQYF. The gene calls are TRBV28 and TRBJ2-5; TRBD2 agrees at 14 bases. Germline assignment: CDR1 MDHEN and CDR2 SYDVKM. This CDR3 spans 19 amino acids. Unmatched junction bases numbered 13, after V lost 3 bases and J lost 4 bases.

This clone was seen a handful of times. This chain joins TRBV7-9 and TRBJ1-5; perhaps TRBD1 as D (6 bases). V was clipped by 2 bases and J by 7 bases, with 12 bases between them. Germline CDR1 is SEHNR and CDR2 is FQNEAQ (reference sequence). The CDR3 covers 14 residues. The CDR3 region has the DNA TGTGCCAGCAGCTTATTGGGGGCTGGGCAGCCCCAGCATTTT. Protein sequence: CASSLLGAGQPQHF.

CDR3 sequence (DNA): TGCGCCAGCAGCTTGGGACGGAGCTCCTACAATGAGCAGTTCTTC. Protein sequence: CASSLGRSSYNEQFF. The chain employs TRBV5-1 and TRBJ2-1; D is unclear. The CDR3 sequence is 15 residues long. The germline V gene encodes CDR1 SGHRS and CDR2 YFSETQ. Trimming stripped 0 bases from V and 0 bases from J, with 7 bases between.

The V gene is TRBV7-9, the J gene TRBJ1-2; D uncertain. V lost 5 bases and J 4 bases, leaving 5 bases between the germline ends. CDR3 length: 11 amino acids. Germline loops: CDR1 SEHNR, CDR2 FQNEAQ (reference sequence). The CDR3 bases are TGTGCCAGCAGCAACCGCTATGGCTACACCTTC. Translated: CASSNRYGYTF.

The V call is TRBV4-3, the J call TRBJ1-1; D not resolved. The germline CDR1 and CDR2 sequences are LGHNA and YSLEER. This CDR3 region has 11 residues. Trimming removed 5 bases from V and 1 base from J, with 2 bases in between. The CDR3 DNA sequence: TGCGCCAGCAGCACGAACACTGAAGCTTTCTTT. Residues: CASSTNTEAFF.

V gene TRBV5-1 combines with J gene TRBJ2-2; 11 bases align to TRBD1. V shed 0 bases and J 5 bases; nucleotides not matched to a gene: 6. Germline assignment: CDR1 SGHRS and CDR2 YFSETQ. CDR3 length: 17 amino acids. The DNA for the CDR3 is TGCGCCAGCAGCTTGGTGAGCGGGACAGGGGGAACCGGGGAGCTGTTTTTT. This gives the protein CASSLVSGTGGTGELFF. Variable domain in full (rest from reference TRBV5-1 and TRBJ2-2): KAGVTQTPRYLIKTRGQQVTLSCSPISGHRSVSWYQQTPGQGLQFLFEYFSETQRNKGNFPGRFSGRQFSNSRSEMNVSTLELGDSALYLCASSLVSGTGGTGELFFGEGSRLTVL.

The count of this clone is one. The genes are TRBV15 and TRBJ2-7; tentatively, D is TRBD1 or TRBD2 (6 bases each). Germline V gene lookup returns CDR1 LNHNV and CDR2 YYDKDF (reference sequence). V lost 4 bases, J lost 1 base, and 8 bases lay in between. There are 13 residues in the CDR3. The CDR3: CATSKGGSYEQYF. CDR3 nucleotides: TGTGCCACCAGCAAAGGGGGGTCCTACGAGCAGTACTTC.

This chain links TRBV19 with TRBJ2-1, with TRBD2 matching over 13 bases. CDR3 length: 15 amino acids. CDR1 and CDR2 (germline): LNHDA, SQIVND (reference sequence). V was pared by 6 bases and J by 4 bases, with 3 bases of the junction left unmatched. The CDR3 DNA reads TGTGCCAGTAGAATGACTAGCGGGAGGTACAATGAGCAGTTCTTC. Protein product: CASRMTSGRYNEQFF.

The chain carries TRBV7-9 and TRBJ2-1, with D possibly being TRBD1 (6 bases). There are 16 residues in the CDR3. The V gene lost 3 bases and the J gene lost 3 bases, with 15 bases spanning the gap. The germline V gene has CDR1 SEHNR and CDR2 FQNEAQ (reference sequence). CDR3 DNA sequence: TGTGCCAGCAGCTTGGTCCGGGACATCAGCTACAATGAGCAGTTCTTC. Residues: CASSLVRDISYNEQFF.

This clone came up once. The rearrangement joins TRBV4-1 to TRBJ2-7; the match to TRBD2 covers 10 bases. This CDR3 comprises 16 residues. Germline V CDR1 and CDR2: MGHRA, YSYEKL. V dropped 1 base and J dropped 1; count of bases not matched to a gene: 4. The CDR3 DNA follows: TGCGCCAGCAGCCAAGGCCTAGCGGGAGTATCCTACGAGCAGTACTTC. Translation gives CASSQGLAGVSYEQYF.

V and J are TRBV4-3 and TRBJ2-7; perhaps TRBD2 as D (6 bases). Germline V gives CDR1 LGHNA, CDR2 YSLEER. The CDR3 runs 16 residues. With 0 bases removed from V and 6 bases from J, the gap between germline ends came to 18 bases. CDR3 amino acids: CASSQDDWRGTAEQYF. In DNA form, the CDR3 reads TGCGCCAGCAGCCAAGACGACTGGCGGGGCACCGCCGAGCAGTACTTC.

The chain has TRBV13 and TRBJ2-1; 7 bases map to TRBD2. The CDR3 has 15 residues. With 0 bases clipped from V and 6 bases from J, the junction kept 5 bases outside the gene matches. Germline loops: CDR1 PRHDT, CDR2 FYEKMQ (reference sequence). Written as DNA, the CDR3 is TGTGCCAGCAGCTTAGGGACTAGCTCGTTCAATGAGCAGTTCTTC. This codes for CASSLGTSSFNEQFF.

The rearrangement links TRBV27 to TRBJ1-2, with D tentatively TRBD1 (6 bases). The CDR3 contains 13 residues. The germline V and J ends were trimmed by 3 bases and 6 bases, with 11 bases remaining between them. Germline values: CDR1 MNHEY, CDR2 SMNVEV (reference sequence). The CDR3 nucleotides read TGTGCCAGCAGTTTCGGCAGGGGAGATGGCTACACCTTC. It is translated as CASSFGRGDGYTF.

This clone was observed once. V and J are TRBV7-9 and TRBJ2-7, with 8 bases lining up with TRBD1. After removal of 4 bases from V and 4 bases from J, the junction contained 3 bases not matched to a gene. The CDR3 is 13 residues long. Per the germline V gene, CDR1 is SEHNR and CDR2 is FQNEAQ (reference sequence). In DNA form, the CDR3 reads TGTGCCAGCAGCTCGGACAGGGTGTACGAGCAGTACTTC. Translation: CASSSDRVYEQYF.

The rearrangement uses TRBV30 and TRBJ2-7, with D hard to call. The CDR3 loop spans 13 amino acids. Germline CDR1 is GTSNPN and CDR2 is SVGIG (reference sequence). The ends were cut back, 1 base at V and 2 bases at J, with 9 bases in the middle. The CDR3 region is CAWSGNKAYEQYF. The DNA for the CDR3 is TGTGCCTGGAGTGGGAATAAAGCCTACGAGCAGTACTTC.